These 9 T cell receptor beta chains were all obtained from the same sample, sequenced in a study of graft-versus-host responses after intestinal transplantation. Generated by immunoSEQ multiplex PCR, the TCRdb table keeps only in-frame clones and is missing some. The sample has tens of thousands of clones; over 85% are singletons. Sequences were derived from PBMCs, sampled more than 310 days after intestinal transplant. The receptors derive from a human patient who received an intestinal transplant, so some T cells may come from the graft donor.

The J gene is TRBJ1-2, the V gene TRBV25-1; D uncertain. CDR1 is MGHDK, CDR2 SYGVNS, per germline. The germline V and J ends were trimmed by 3 bases and 0 bases, with 8 bases remaining between them. The CDR3 contains 14 residues. This CDR3 reads CASSDPAANYGYTF. The CDR3 DNA sequence: TGTGCCAGCAGTGACCCCGCCGCTAACTATGGCTACACCTTC.

The chain joins TRBV5-5 to TRBJ1-1; D gene unclear. CDR1 and CDR2 from the germline V gene are SGHKS and YYEKEE (reference sequence). With 4 bases removed from V and 1 base from J, the gap between germline ends came to 8 bases. This CDR3 is 13 amino acids long. As DNA, the CDR3 is TGTGCCAGCAGCGAACACCGGAACACTGAAGCTTTCTTT. Its translation is CASSEHRNTEAFF.

The V gene is TRBV2, the J gene TRBJ1-6; tentative D call: TRBD1 (5 bases). Germline CDR1 is SNHLY and CDR2 is FYNNEI. Deletions cut 6 bases from V and 0 bases from J, with 9 bases between. The CDR3 consists of 15 residues. The CDR3 DNA sequence: TGTGCCAGCAGGGGGGGTAGCTCCTATAATTCACCCCTCCACTTT. It codes for CASRGGSSYNSPLHF.

This rearrangement joins TRBV6-5 to TRBJ1-2, with D possibly matching TRBD1 (6 bases). The V end was cut by 8 bases, the J end by 3 bases, with 16 bases between. The CDR3 length is 14 residues. Per germline, CDR1 MNHEY and CDR2 SVGAGI. CDR3 nucleotides: TGTGCCAGCTGGGAGGACAGCCTCTACTATGGCTACACCTTC. Its protein is CASWEDSLYYGYTF.

The chain links TRBV5-4 to TRBJ2-7, with 9 bases that match TRBD1. The trim removed 7 bases at V and 2 bases at J, leaving 4 bases unmatched. CDR3 size: 13 residues. Germline V gives CDR1 SGHNT, CDR2 YYREEE (reference sequence). The CDR3 here is CASGRQGAYEQYF. The DNA of the CDR3 is TGTGCCAGCGGACGACAGGGGGCCTACGAGCAGTACTTC.

This clone was observed once. V is TRBV21-1 and J is TRBJ1-5. TRBV21-1 is labeled a pseudogene. The CDR3 covers 17 residues. CDR3 protein: CASSFSTAGNYNQPQHF. CDR3 DNA sequence: TGTGCCAGCAGCTTCTCAACGGCAGGCAACTACAATCAGCCCCAGCATTTT.

J is TRBJ2-5 and V is TRBV6-1, with TRBD2 matching over 7 bases. CDR3 length: 16 amino acids. Germline V gene sequence: CDR1 MNHNS, CDR2 SASEGT. J gave up 4 bases and V 4 bases, and 12 bases lay outside the gene matches. The CDR3 is CASSAGGGLLRETQYF. The CDR3 bases are TGTGCCAGCAGTGCGGGCGGGGGACTACTTCGAGAGACCCAGTACTTC.

The chain uses TRBV28 and TRBJ2-1; D unclear. Germline CDR1 MDHEN, CDR2 SYDVKM. This CDR3 comprises 17 residues. Trimming took 5 bases from V and 7 from J, leaving 24 bases between them. This CDR3 is CASSPYYDPGEVNEQFF. DNA for the CDR3: TGTGCCAGCAGTCCGTACTACGACCCAGGAGAGGTGAATGAGCAGTTCTTC.

The rearrangement uses TRBV6-5 and TRBJ2-1; 10 bases align to TRBD2. J lost 9 bases, V lost 11 bases, and 13 bases had no gene match. The germline V gene encodes CDR1 MNHEY and CDR2 SVGAGI. The CDR3 runs to 14 residues. CDR3 in amino acids: CAASSLAGGREQFF. CDR3 coding DNA: TGTGCCGCCAGCTCCTTAGCGGGAGGTCGTGAGCAGTTCTTC.